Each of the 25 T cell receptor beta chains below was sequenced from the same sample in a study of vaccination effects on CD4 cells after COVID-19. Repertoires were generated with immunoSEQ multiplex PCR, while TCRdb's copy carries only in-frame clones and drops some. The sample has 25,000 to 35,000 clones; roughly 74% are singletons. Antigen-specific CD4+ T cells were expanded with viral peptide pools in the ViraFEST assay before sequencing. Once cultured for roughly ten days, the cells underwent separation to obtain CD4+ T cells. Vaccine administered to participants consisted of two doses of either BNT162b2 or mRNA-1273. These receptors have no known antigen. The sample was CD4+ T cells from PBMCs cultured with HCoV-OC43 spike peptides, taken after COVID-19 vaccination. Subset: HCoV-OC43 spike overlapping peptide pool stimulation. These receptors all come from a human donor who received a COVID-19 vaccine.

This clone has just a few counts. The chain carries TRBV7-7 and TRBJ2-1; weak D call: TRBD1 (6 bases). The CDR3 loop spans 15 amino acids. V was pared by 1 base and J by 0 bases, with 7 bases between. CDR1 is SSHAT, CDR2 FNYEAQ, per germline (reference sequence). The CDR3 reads CASSLGGGSYNEQFF. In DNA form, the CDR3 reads TGTGCCAGCAGCTTAGGAGGGGGCTCCTACAATGAGCAGTTCTTC.

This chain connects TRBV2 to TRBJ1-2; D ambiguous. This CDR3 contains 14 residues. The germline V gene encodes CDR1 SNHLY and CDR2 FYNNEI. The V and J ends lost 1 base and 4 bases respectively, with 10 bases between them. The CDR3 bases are TGTGCCAGCAGTGAAGTTCTTGATAGCTATGGCTACACCTTC. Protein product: CASSEVLDSYGYTF.

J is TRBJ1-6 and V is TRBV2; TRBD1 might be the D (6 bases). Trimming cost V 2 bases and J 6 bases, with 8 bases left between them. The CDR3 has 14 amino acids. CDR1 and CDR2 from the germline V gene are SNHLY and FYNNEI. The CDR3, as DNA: TGTGCCAGCAGTGAACGGGGGCGTAATTCACCCCTCCACTTT. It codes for CASSERGRNSPLHF. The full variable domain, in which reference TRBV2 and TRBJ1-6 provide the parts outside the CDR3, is EPEVTQTPSHQVTQMGQEVILRCVPISNHLYFYWYRQILGQKVEFLVSFYNNEISEKSEIFDDQFSVERPDGSNFTLKIRSTKLEDSAMYFCASSERGRNSPLHFGNGTRLTVT.

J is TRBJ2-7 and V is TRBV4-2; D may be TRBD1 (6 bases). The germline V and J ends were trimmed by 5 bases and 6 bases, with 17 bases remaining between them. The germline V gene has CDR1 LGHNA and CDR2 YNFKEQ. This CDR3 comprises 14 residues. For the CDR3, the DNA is TGTGCCAGCAGCGAAACCGGGACACCCCTCGAGCAGTACTTC. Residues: CASSETGTPLEQYF.

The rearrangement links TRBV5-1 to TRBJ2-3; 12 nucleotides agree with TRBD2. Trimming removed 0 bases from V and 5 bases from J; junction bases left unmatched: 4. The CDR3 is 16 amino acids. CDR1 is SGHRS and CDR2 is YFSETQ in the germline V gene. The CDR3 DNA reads TGCGCCAGCAGCTTGGATCCGGGACTAGCGGGAGATACGCAGTATTTT. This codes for CASSLDPGLAGDTQYF.

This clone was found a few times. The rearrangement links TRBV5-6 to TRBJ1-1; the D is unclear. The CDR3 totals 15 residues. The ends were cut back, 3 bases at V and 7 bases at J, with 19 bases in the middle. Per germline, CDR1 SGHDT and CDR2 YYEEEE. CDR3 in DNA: TGTGCCAGCAGCTCGAGATTAGGGTCGGCTAGTGAAGCTTTCTTT. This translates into CASSSRLGSASEAFF.

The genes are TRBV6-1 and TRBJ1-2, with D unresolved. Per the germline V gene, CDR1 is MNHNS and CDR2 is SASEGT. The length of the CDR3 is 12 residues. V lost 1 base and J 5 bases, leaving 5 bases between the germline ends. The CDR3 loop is CASSEGKYGYTF. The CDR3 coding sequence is TGTGCCAGCAGTGAAGGGAAATATGGCTACACCTTC.

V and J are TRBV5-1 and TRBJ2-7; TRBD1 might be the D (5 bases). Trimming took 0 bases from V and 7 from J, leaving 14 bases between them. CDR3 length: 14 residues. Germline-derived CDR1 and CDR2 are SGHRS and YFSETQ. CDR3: CASSLDRPEGEQYF. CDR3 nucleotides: TGCGCCAGCAGCTTGGACAGGCCCGAAGGGGAGCAGTACTTC.

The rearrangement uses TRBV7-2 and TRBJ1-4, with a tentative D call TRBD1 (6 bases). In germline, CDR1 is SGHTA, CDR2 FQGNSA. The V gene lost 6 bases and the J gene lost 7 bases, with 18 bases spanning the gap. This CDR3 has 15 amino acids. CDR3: CASRLGGRWSEKLFF. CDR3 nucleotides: TGTGCCAGCAGATTGGGGGGCCGATGGAGTGAAAAACTGTTTTTT.

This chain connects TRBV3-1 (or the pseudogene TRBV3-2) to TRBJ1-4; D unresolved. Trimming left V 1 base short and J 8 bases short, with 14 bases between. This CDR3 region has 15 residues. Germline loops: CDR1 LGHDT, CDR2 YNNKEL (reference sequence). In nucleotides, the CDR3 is TGTGCCAGCAGCCAAGGGTTTGGTGTAAGGGAAAAACTGTTTTTT. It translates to CASSQGFGVREKLFF.

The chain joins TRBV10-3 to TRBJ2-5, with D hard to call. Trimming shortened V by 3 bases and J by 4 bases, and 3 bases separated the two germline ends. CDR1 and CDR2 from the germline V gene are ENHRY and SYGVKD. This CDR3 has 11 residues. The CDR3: CAISERETQYF. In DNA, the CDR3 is TGTGCCATCAGTGAACGAGAGACCCAGTACTTC.

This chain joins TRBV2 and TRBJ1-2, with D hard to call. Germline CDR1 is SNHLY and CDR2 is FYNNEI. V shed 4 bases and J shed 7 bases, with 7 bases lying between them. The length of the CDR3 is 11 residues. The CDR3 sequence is CASSGYSGYTF. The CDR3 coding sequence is TGTGCCAGCAGTGGTTATAGTGGCTACACCTTC. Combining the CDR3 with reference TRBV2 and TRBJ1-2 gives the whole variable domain EPEVTQTPSHQVTQMGQEVILRCVPISNHLYFYWYRQILGQKVEFLVSFYNNEISEKSEIFDDQFSVERPDGSNFTLKIRSTKLEDSAMYFCASSGYSGYTFGSGTRLTVV.

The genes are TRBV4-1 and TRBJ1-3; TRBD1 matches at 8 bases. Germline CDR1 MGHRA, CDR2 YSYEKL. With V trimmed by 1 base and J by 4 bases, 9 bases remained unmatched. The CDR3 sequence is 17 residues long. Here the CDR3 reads CASSQGPIGQGGNTIYF. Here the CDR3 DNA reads TGCGCCAGCAGCCAAGGGCCCATCGGACAGGGCGGAAACACCATATATTTT.

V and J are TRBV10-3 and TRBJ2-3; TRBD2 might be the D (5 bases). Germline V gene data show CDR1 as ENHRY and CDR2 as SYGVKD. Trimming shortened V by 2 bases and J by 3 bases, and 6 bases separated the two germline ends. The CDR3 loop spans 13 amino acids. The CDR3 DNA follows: TGTGCCATCAGTGAGCGAGGGACAGATACGCAGTATTTT. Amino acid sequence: CAISERGTDTQYF.

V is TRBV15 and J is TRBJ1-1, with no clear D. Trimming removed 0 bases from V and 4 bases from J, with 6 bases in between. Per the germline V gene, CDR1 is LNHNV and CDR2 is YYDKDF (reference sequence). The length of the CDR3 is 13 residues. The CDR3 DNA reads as TGTGCCACCAGCAGAGATCCCGCCACTGAAGCTTTCTTT. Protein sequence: CATSRDPATEAFF.

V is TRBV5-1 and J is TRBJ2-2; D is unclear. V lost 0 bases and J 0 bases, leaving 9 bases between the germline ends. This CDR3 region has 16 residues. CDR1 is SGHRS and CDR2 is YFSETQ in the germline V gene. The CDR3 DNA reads TGCGCCAGCAGCTTGGCGGGTTCGGCGAACACCGGGGAGCTGTTTTTT. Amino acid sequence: CASSLAGSANTGELFF.

CDR3 sequence reads: CASSQGTGYYEQYF. CDR3 DNA sequence: TGTGCCAGCAGCCAGGGGACAGGATACTACGAGCAGTACTTC. The J gene is TRBJ2-7, the V gene TRBV4-2; 8 bases match TRBD1. Germline CDR1 reads LGHNA; CDR2 reads YNFKEQ. J gave up 3 bases and V 3 bases, and 4 bases lay outside the gene matches. CDR3 length: 14 residues.

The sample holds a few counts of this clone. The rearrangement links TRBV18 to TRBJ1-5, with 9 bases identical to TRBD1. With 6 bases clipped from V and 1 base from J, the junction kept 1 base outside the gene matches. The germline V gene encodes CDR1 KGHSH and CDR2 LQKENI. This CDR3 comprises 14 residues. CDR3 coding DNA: TGTGCCAGCTCCGGGACAGGGAGCAATCAGCCCCAGCATTTT. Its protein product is CASSGTGSNQPQHF.

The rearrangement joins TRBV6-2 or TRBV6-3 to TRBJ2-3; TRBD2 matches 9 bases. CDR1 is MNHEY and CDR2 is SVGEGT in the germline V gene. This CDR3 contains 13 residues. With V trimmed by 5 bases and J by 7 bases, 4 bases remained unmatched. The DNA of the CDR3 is TGTGCCAGCAGTCAGGGACTAGCAAATACGCAGTATTTT. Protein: CASSQGLANTQYF.

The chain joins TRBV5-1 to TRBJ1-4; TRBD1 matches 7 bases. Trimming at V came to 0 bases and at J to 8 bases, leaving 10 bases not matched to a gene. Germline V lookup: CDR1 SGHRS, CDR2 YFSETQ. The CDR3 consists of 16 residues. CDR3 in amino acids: CASSLEGGRGTEKLFF. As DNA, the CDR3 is TGCGCCAGCAGCTTGGAAGGGGGCAGGGGAACGGAAAAACTGTTTTTT.

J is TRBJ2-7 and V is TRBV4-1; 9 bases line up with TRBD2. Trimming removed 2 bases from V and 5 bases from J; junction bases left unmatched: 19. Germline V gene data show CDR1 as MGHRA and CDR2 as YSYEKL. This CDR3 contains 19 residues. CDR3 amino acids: CASSQHRGSGRRVDNEQYF. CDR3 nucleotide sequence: TGCGCCAGCAGCCAACACCGGGGTAGCGGGAGACGGGTAGACAACGAGCAGTACTTC.

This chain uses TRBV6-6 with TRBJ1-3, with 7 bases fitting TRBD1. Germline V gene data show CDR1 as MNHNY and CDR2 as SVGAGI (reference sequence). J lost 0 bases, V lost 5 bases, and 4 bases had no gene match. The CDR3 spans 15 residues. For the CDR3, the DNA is TGTGCCAGCAGTCCGCGGGACAGCTCTGGAAACACCATATATTTT. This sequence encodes CASSPRDSSGNTIYF.

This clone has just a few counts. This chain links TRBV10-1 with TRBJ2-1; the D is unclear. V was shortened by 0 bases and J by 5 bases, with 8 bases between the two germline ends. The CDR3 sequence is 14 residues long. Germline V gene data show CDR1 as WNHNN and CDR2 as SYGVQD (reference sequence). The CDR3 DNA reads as TGCGCCAGCAGTGAGTCTCCTGCTGACAATGAGCAGTTCTTC. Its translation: CASSESPADNEQFF.

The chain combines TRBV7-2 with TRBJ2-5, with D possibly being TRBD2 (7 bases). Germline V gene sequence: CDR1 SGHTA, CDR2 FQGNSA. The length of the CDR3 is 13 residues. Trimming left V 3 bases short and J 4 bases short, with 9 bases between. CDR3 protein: CASSFAGAETQYF. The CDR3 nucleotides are TGTGCCAGCAGCTTCGCGGGGGCAGAGACCCAGTACTTC.

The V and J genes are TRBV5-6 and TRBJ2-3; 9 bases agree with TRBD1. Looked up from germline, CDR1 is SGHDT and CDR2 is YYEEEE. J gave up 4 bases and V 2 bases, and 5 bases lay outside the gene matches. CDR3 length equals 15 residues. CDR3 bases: TGTGCCAGCAGCTTCGGGACAGGGTTCCCAGATACGCAGTATTTT. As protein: CASSFGTGFPDTQYF.